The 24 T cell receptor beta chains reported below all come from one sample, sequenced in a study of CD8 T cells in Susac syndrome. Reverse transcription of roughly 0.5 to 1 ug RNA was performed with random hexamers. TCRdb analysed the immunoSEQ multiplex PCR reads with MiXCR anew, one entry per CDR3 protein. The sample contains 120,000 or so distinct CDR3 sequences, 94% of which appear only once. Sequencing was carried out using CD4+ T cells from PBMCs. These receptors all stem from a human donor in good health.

The chain's CDR3 is CASSLGDELDEQFF. Written as DNA, the CDR3 is TGCGCCAGCAGCTTGGGGGACGAGTTGGATGAGCAGTTCTTC. The rearrangement uses TRBV5-1 and TRBJ2-1; D tentatively reads TRBD1 or TRBD2 (5 bases each). The CDR3 is made up of 14 amino acids. V lost 0 bases, J lost 8 bases, and 12 bases lay in between. CDR1 and CDR2 from the germline V gene are SGHRS and YFSETQ.

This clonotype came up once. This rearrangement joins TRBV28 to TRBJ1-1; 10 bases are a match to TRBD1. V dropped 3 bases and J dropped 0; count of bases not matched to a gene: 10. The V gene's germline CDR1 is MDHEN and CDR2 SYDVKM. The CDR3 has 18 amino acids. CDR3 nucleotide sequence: TGTGCCAGCAGTTTTTTCCCCGGACAGGGGGGCATGAACACTGAAGCTTTCTTT. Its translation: CASSFFPGQGGMNTEAFF. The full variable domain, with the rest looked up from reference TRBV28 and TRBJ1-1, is DVKVTQSSRYLVKRTGEKVFLECVQDMDHENMFWYRQDPGLGLRLIYFSYDVKMKEKGDIPEGYSVSREKKERFSLILESASTNQTSMYLCASSFFPGQGGMNTEAFFGQGTRLTVV.

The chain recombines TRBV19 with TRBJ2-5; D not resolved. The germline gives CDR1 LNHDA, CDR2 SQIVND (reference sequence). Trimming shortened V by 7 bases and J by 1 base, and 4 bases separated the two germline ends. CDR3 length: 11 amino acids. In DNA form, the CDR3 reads TGTGCCAGTACCTCCCAAGAGACCCAGTACTTC. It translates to CASTSQETQYF.

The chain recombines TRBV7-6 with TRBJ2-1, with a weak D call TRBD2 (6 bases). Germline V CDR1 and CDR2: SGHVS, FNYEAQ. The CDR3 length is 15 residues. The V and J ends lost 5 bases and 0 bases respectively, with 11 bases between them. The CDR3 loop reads CASSAGPLSYNEQFF. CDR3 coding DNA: TGTGCCAGCAGCGCGGGACCCCTCTCCTACAATGAGCAGTTCTTC.

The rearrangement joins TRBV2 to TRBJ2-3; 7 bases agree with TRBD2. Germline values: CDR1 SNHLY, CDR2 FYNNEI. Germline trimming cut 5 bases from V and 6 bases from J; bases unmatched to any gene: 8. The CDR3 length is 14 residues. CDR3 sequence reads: CASSPTSNPDTQYF. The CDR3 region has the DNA TGTGCCAGCAGTCCGACTAGCAACCCGGATACGCAGTATTTT.

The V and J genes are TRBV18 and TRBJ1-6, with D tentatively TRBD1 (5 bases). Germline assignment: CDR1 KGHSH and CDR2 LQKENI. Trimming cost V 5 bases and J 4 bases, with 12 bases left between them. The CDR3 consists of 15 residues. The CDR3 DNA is TGTGCCAGCTCAGAAGACAGCGGATATAATTCACCCCTCCACTTT. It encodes CASSEDSGYNSPLHF.

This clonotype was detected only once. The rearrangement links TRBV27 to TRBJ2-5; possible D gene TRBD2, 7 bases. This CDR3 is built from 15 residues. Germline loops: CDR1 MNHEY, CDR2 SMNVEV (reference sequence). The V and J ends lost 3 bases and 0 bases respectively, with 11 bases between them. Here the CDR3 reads CASSFAGAYQETQYF. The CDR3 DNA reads TGTGCCAGCAGTTTCGCGGGGGCTTACCAAGAGACCCAGTACTTC.

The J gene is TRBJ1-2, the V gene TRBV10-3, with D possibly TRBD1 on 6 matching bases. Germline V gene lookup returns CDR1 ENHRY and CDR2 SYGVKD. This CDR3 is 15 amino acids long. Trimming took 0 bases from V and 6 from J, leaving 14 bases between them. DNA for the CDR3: TGTGCCATCAGTGAGTCTGGGGGCGCAAGCCATGGCTACACCTTC. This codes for CAISESGGASHGYTF.

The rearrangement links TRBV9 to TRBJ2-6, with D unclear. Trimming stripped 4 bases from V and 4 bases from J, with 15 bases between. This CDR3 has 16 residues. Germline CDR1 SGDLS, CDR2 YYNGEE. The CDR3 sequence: CASSPDVRTGANVLTF. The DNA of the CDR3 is TGTGCCAGCAGCCCAGACGTGCGTACCGGGGCCAACGTCCTGACTTTC.

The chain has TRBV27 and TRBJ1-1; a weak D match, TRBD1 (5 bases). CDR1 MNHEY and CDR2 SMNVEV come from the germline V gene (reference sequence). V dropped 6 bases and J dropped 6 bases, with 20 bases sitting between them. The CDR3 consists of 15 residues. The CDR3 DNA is TGTGCCAGCAGCCAGGCGACAGAAGGGTTCGCTGAAGCTTTCTTT. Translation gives CASSQATEGFAEAFF.

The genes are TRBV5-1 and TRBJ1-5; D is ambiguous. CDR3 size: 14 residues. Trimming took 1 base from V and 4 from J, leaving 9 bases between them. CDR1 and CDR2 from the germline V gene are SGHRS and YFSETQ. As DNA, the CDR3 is TGCGCCAGCAGCTTGACGGGTCTAAATCAGCCCCAGCATTTT. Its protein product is CASSLTGLNQPQHF.

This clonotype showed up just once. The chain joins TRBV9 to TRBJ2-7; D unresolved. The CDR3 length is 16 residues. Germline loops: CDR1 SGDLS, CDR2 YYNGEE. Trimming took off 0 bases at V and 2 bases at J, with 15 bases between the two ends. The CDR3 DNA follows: TGTGCCAGCAGCGTAGCTCCAGCTAGTACAACCTACGAGCAGTACTTC. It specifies CASSVAPASTTYEQYF.

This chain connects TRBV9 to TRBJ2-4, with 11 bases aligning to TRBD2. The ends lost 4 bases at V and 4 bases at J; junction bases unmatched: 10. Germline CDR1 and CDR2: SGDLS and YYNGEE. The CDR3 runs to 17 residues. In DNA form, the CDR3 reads TGTGCCAGCAGCTCTACCGGGACTAGCGGTGATAAAAACATTCAGTACTTC. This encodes CASSSTGTSGDKNIQYF. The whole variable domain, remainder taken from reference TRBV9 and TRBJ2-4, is DSGVTQTPKHLITATGQRVTLRCSPRSGDLSVYWYQQSLDQGLQFLIQYYNGEERAKGNILERFSAQQFPDLHSELNLSSLELGDSALYFCASSSTGTSGDKNIQYFGAGTRLSVL.

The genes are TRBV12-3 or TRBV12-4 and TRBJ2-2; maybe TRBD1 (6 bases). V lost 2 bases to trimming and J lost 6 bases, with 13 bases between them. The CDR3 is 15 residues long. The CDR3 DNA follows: TGTGCCAGCAGTTTAAGGGCCCCAGGGGCCGGGGAGCTGTTTTTT. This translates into CASSLRAPGAGELFF.

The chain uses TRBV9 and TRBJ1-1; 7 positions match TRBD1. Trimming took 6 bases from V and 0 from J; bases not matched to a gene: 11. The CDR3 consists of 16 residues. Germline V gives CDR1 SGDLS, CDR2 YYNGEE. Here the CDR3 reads CASNKGAGGMNTEAFF. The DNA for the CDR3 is TGTGCCAGCAATAAGGGGGCAGGAGGCATGAACACTGAAGCTTTCTTT.

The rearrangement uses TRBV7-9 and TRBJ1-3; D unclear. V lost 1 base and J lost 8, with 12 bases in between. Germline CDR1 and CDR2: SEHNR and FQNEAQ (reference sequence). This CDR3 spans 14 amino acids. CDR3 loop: CASSLGSESDTIYF. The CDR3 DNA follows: TGTGCCAGCAGCTTAGGTTCCGAGTCGGACACCATATATTTT.

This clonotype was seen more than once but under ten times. The CDR3 region is CASSRQGRETQYF. In DNA form, the CDR3 reads TGTGCCAGTAGTCGACAGGGTCGAGAGACCCAGTACTTC. The chain combines TRBV27 with TRBJ2-5; 7 nucleotides align to TRBD1. Germline V gene data show CDR1 as MNHEY and CDR2 as SMNVEV (reference sequence). The CDR3 sequence is 13 residues long. V lost 9 bases and J lost 4; bases outside the gene matches: 8.

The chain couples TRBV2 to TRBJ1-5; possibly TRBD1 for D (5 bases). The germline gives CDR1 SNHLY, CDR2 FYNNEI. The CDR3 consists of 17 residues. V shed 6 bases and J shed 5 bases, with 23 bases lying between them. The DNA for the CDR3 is TGTGCCAGCAGACCGCCCTTGGGGGGGGTGATTGATCAGCCCCAGCATTTT. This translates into CASRPPLGGVIDQPQHF.

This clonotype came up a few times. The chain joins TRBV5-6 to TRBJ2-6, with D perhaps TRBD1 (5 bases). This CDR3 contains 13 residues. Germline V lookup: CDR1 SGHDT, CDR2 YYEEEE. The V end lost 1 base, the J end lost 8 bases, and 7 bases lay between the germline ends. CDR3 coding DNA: TGTGCCAGCAGCTTGACAGGTCCCAACGTCCTGACTTTC. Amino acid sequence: CASSLTGPNVLTF.

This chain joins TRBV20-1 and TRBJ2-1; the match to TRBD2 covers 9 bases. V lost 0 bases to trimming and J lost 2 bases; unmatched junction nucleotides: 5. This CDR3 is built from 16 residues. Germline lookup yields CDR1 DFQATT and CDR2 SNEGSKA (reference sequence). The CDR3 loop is CSARDPASGTYNEQFF. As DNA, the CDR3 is TGCAGTGCTAGAGATCCGGCTAGCGGGACCTACAATGAGCAGTTCTTC.

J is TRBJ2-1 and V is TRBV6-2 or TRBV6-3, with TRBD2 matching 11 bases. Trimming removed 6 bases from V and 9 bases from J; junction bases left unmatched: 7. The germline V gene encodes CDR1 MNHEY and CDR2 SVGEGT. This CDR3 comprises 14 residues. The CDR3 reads CASSLTSGSAEQFF. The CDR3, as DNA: TGTGCCAGCAGCCTAACTAGCGGGAGCGCTGAGCAGTTCTTC.

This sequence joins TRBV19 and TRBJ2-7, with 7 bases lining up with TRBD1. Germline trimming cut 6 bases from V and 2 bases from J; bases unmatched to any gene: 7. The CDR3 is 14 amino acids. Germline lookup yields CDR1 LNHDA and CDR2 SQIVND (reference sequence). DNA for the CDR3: TGTGCCAGTAGGTGGACAGGCGAAACCTACGAGCAGTACTTC. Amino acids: CASRWTGETYEQYF.

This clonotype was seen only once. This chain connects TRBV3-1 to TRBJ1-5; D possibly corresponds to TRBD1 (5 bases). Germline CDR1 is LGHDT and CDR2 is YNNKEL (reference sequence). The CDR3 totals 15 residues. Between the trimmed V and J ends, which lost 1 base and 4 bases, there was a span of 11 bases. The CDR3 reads CASSQGGAQNQPQHF. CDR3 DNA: TGTGCCAGCAGCCAAGGTGGGGCCCAAAATCAGCCCCAGCATTTT.

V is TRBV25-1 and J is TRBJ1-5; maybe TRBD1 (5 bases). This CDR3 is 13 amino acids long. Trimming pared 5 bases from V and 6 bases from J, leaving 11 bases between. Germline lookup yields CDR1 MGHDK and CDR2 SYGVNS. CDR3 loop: CASSHLRVQPQHF. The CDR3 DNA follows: TGTGCCAGCAGTCATCTCAGGGTTCAGCCCCAGCATTTT.